Listed here is a single T cell receptor (beta chain). Its matching antigen is unknown. These data come from a study of CD8+CD57+ T cells in acquired aplastic anemia. Study information: Sorted CD4+ and CD8+ cell DNA averaged approximately 3 ug.

CDR1 SGHTA and CDR2 FQGTGA come from the germline V gene. J lost 0 bases, V lost 5 bases, and 10 bases had no gene match. The CDR3 length is 16 residues. The study's findings and limits: Patients shared some 29 CD8+ CDR3 sequences with controls.

Genomic DNA templated the TCR beta VDJ and CDR3 profiling. TCRdb processed the reads anew with MiXCR; each CDR3 protein has one entry. Here the sample spans around 180,000 distinct CDR3 sequences, roughly 63% being singletons. The specimen was sorted CD4+, CD8+, or CD8+CD57+ T cells (not recorded which) from PBMCs. The TCR originated in a human donor in good health. The chain links TRBV7-3 to TRBJ2-7; 7 bases agree with TRBD2. The CDR3 sequence: CASSPPGAGSSYEQYF. CDR3 DNA sequence: TGTGCCAGCAGCCCGCCGGGAGCGGGGAGCTCCTACGAGCAGTACTTC.